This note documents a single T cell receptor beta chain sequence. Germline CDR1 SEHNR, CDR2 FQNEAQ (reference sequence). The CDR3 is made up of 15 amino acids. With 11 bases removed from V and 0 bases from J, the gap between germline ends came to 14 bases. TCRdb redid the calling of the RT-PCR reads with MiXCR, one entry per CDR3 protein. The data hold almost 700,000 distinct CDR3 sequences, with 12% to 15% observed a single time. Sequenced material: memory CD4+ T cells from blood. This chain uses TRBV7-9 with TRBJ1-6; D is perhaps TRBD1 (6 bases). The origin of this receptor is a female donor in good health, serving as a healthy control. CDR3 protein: CASRGGSSYNSPLHF. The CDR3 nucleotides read TGTGCCTCCAGGGGAGGGAGCTCCTATAATTCACCCCTCCACTTT.